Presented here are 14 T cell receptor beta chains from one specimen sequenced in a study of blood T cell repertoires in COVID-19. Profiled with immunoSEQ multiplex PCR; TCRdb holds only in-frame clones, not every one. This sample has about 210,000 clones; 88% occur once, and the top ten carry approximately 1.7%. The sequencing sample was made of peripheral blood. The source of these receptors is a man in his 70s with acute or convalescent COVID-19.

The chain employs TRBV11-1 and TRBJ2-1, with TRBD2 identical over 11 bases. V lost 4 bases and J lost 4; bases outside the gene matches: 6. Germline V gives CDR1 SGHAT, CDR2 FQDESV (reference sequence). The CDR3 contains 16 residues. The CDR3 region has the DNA TGTGCCAGCAGCTCACTAGCGGGAGCCACTTACAATGAGCAGTTCTTC. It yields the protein CASSSLAGATYNEQFF. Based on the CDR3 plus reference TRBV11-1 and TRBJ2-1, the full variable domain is EAEVAQSPRYKITEKSQAVAFWCDPISGHATLYWYRQILGQGPELLVQFQDESVVDDSQLPKDRFSAERLKGVDSTLKIQPAELGDSAMYLCASSSLAGATYNEQFFGPGTRLTVL.

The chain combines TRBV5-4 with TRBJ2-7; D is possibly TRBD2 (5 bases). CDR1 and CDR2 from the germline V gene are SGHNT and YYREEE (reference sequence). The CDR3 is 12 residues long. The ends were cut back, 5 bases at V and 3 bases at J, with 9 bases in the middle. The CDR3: CASSSRGYEQYF. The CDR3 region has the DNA TGTGCCAGCAGTTCTCGGGGCTACGAGCAGTACTTC.

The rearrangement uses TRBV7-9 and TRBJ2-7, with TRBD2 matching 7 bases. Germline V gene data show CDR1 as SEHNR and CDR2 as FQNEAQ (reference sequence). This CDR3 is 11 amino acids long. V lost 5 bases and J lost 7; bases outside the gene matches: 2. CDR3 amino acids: CASSPGGEQYF. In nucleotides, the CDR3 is TGTGCCAGCAGCCCCGGGGGGGAGCAGTACTTC.

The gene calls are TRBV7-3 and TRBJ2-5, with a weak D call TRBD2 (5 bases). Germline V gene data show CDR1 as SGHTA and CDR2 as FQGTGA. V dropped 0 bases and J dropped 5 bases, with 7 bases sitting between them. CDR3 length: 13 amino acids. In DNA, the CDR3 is TGTGCCAGCAGCTTAACGGGCGGGGAGACCCAGTACTTC. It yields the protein CASSLTGGETQYF.

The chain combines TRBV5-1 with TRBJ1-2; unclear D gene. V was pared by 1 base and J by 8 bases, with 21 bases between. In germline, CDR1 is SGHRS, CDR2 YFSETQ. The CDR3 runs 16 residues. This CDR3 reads CASSLTPGLTAGGYTF. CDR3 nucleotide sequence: TGCGCCAGCAGCTTGACCCCGGGTCTTACGGCGGGCGGCTACACCTTC. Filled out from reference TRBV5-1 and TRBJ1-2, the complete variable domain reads KAGVTQTPRYLIKTRGQQVTLSCSPISGHRSVSWYQQTPGQGLQFLFEYFSETQRNKGNFPGRFSGRQFSNSRSEMNVSTLELGDSALYLCASSLTPGLTAGGYTFGSGTRLTVV.

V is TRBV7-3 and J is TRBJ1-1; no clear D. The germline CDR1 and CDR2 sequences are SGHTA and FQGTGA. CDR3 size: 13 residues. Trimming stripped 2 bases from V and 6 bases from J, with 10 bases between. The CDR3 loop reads CASSLLPGAEAFF. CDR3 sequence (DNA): TGTGCCAGCAGCTTACTTCCGGGAGCTGAAGCTTTCTTT.

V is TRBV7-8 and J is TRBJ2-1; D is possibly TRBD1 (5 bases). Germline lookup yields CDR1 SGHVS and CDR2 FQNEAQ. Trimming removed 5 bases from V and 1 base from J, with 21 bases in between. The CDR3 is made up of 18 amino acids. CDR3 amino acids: CASSPLKSLGLSYNEQFF. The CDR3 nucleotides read TGTGCCAGCAGCCCCCTAAAAAGTCTGGGGCTTTCCTACAATGAGCAGTTCTTC.

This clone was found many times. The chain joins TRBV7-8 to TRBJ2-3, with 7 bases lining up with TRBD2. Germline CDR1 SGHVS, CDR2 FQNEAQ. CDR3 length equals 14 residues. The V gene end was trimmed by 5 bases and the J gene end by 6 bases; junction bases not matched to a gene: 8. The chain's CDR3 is CASSRALASDTQYF. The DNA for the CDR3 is TGTGCCAGCAGCAGAGCACTAGCGTCGGATACGCAGTATTTT.

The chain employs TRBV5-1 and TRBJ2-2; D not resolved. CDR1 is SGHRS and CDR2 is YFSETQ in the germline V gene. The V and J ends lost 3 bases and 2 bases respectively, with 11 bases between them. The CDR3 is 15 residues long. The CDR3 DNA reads TGCGCCAGCAGCTCCCTCGTGAGCAACACCGGGGAGCTGTTTTTT. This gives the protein CASSSLVSNTGELFF.

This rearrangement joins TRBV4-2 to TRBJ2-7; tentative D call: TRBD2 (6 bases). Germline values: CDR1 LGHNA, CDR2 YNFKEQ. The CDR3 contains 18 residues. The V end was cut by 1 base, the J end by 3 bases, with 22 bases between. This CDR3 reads CASSQALPGRTKDYEQYF. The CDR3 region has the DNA TGTGCCAGCAGCCAAGCTCTTCCGGGGAGGACCAAAGACTACGAGCAGTACTTC.

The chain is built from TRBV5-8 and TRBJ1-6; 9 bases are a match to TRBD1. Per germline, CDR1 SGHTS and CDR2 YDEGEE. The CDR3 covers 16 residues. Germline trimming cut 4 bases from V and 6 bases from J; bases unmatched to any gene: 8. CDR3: CASSPRDRDLNSPLHF. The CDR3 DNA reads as TGTGCCAGCAGCCCCCGGGACAGGGACCTTAATTCACCCCTCCACTTT.

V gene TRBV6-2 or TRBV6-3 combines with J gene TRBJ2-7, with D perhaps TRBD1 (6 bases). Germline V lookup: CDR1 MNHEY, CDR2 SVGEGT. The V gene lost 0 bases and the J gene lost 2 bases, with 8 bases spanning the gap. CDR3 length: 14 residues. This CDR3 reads CASSYSQGPYEQYF. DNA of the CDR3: TGTGCCAGCAGTTACTCGCAGGGGCCCTACGAGCAGTACTTC.

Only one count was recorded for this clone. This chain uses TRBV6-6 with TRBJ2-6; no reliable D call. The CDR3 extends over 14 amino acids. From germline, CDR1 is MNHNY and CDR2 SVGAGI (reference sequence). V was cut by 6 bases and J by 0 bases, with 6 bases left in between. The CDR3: CASSPFSGANVLTF. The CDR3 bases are TGTGCCAGCAGCCCCTTCTCTGGGGCCAACGTCCTGACTTTC.

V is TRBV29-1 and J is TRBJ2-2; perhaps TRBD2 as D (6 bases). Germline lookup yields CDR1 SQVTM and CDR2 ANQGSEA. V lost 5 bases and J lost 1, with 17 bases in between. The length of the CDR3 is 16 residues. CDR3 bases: TGCAGCGTTCAACGGGGGTCTAGTGGGAACACCGGGGAGCTGTTTTTT. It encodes CSVQRGSSGNTGELFF.